This entry lists 18 T cell receptor beta chains sequenced from one sample in a study of blood T cell repertoires in COVID-19. Profiled with immunoSEQ multiplex PCR; TCRdb holds only in-frame clones, not every one. Of about 20,000 clones detected, about 89% appear once; the ten largest clones hold 4% to 5%. Sequencing was done on a sample of peripheral blood. Receptors were obtained from a human donor in a cohort sampled during active COVID-19.

The gene calls are TRBV6-2 or TRBV6-3 and TRBJ2-1; 9 positions match TRBD2. Trimming removed 2 bases from V and 5 bases from J; junction bases left unmatched: 4. The germline V gene has CDR1 MNHEY and CDR2 SVGEGT. The CDR3 loop spans 15 amino acids. In nucleotides, the CDR3 is TGTGCCAGCAGTTACGAGGCGGGGGGGCACAATGAGCAGTTCTTC. Protein product: CASSYEAGGHNEQFF.

This sequence joins TRBV27 and TRBJ2-1, with 12 bases matching TRBD2. The CDR3 totals 13 residues. Per the germline V gene, CDR1 is MNHEY and CDR2 is SMNVEV (reference sequence). V dropped 8 bases and J dropped 9; count of bases not matched to a gene: 5. The CDR3 bases are TGTGCCAGCGGTCTAGCGGGGGGGCCTGAGCAGTTCTTC. It translates to CASGLAGGPEQFF.

The chain links TRBV7-9 to TRBJ1-3; possible D gene TRBD1, 5 bases. CDR3 length: 17 amino acids. V gave up 2 bases and J gave up 0 bases, with 14 bases separating them. Per the germline V gene, CDR1 is SEHNR and CDR2 is FQNEAQ (reference sequence). CDR3 DNA sequence: TGTGCCAGCAGCTTATGGGGCCGCGCCAACTCTGGAAACACCATATATTTT. Translating it yields CASSLWGRANSGNTIYF.

The chain employs TRBV14 and TRBJ2-5, with D possibly being TRBD2 (7 bases). Germline CDR1 SGHDN, CDR2 FVKESK. CDR3 size: 16 residues. V lost 1 base and J lost 5, with 17 bases in between. The CDR3 sequence is CASSQAQRGHRETQYF. CDR3 DNA sequence: TGTGCCAGCAGCCAAGCCCAGCGGGGACACCGTGAGACCCAGTACTTC. The variable domain in full, with the rest retrieved from reference TRBV14 and TRBJ2-5, is EAGVTQFPSHSVIEKGQTVTLRCDPISGHDNLYWYRRVMGKEIKFLLHFVKESKQDESGMPNNRFLAERTGGTYSTLKVQPAELEDSGVYFCASSQAQRGHRETQYFGPGTRLLVL.

The chain uses TRBV18 and TRBJ1-6; 9 bases agree with TRBD1. The germline V gene encodes CDR1 KGHSH and CDR2 LQKENI. The J segment lost 10 bases and the V segment lost 2 bases, leaving 6 bases of the junction unmatched. The CDR3 is 15 residues long. The chain's CDR3 is CASSPGTGSNSPLHF. CDR3 sequence (DNA): TGTGCCAGCTCACCAGGGACAGGGTCCAACTCACCCCTCCACTTT.

The V call is TRBV6-2 or TRBV6-3, the J call TRBJ1-3, with D hard to call. The CDR3 contains 17 residues. The germline V gene has CDR1 MNHEY and CDR2 SVGEGT. V lost 0 bases, J lost 0 bases, and 12 bases lay in between. In DNA, the CDR3 is TGTGCCAGCAGTTACTCGGGAGCAACTGGCTCTGGAAACACCATATATTTT. Translation gives CASSYSGATGSGNTIYF.

CDR3 DNA sequence: TGTGCCAGCCACAGGGGTTATGGGGAGCTGTTTTTT. Translation gives CASHRGYGELFF. This sequence joins TRBV2 and TRBJ2-2; TRBD1 aligns across 7 bases. V was pared by 8 bases and J by 8 bases, with 5 bases of the junction left unmatched. Germline values: CDR1 SNHLY, CDR2 FYNNEI. The CDR3 spans 12 residues. The full variable domain, in which reference TRBV2 and TRBJ2-2 provide the parts outside the CDR3, is EPEVTQTPSHQVTQMGQEVILRCVPISNHLYFYWYRQILGQKVEFLVSFYNNEISEKSEIFDDQFSVERPDGSNFTLKIRSTKLEDSAMYFCASHRGYGELFFGEGSRLTVL.

V usage is TRBV10-3 and J usage is TRBJ2-7, with D perhaps TRBD1 (6 bases). V gave up 6 bases and J gave up 2 bases, with 14 bases separating them. Per germline, CDR1 ENHRY and CDR2 SYGVKD. CDR3 length equals 14 residues. The CDR3 nucleotides are TGTGCCATCAGCGCTAGACAGGAAACCTACGAGCAGTACTTC. Amino acid sequence: CAISARQETYEQYF.

Only a few counts were recorded for this clone. The chain links TRBV4-1 to TRBJ2-3, with a weak D call TRBD2 (5 bases). V dropped 0 bases and J dropped 2 bases, with 12 bases sitting between them. The CDR3 is made up of 16 amino acids. Germline values: CDR1 MGHRA, CDR2 YSYEKL. In nucleotides, the CDR3 is TGCGCCAGCAGCCAAGATTTTCGGGATTTCACAGATACGCAGTATTTT. This gives the protein CASSQDFRDFTDTQYF.

The V gene is TRBV28, the J gene TRBJ2-4, with 8 nucleotides matching TRBD2. Trimming removed 4 bases from V and 6 bases from J; junction bases left unmatched: 5. CDR1 MDHEN and CDR2 SYDVKM come from the germline V gene. The CDR3 is 14 amino acids. CDR3 nucleotide sequence: TGTGCCAGCAGTTCCTTAGCGGGGATAAACATTCAGTACTTC. Translation: CASSSLAGINIQYF.

V gene TRBV30 combines with J gene TRBJ1-5, with D unresolved. Trimming pared 0 bases from V and 1 base from J, leaving 4 bases between. This CDR3 is built from 13 residues. Germline-derived CDR1 and CDR2 are GTSNPN and SVGIG (reference sequence). CDR3 sequence: CAWSVRSNQPQHF. The CDR3 nucleotides read TGTGCCTGGAGTGTTCGGAGCAATCAGCCCCAGCATTTT.

The chain uses TRBV9 and TRBJ2-1; TRBD2 matches 11 bases. Germline V CDR1 and CDR2: SGDLS, YYNGEE. After removal of 0 bases from V and 8 bases from J, the junction contained 4 bases not matched to a gene. CDR3 length: 15 amino acids. As DNA, the CDR3 is TGTGCCAGCAGCGTAGAACTAGCGGGAGTTCATGAGCAGTTCTTC. Translating gives CASSVELAGVHEQFF.

The chain carries TRBV4-3 and TRBJ1-2, with 9 bases that match TRBD1. Germline assignment: CDR1 LGHNA and CDR2 YSLEER. The length of the CDR3 is 16 residues. With V trimmed by 2 bases and J by 5 bases, 9 bases remained unmatched. CDR3 protein: CASSQQQGALRYGYTF. The DNA of the CDR3 is TGCGCCAGCAGCCAACAACAGGGGGCGCTTCGGTATGGCTACACCTTC.

The rearrangement uses TRBV9 and TRBJ2-1; no firm D call. This CDR3 has 16 residues. Germline CDR1 reads SGDLS; CDR2 reads YYNGEE. V gave up 0 bases and J gave up 4 bases, with 14 bases separating them. The CDR3 here is CASSVDPNSSYNEQFF. DNA for the CDR3: TGTGCCAGCAGCGTAGATCCCAATAGTTCTTACAATGAGCAGTTCTTC.

This chain joins TRBV7-2 and TRBJ2-1; D not certain. The germline V and J ends were trimmed by 1 base and 0 bases, with 10 bases remaining between them. The CDR3 totals 16 residues. CDR1 is SGHTA and CDR2 is FQGNSA in the germline V gene. In DNA form, the CDR3 reads TGTGCCAGCAGCTTAGTAGAGTTGAGCTCCTACAATGAGCAGTTCTTC. Encoded protein: CASSLVELSSYNEQFF.

The chain uses TRBV24-1 and TRBJ2-3, with D tentatively TRBD1 (6 bases). Per germline, CDR1 KGHDR and CDR2 SFDVKD. The V end was cut by 2 bases, the J end by 2 bases, with 10 bases between. This CDR3 is 15 amino acids long. CDR3 coding DNA: TGTGCCACCAGTGATTACCGGGACAACACAGATACGCAGTATTTT. It translates to CATSDYRDNTDTQYF.

Sample share makes this clone medium-sized (0.01 to 0.1%). This chain joins TRBV6-6 and TRBJ2-2, with D perhaps TRBD1 (6 bases). The V end lost 6 bases, the J end lost 2 bases, and 13 bases lay between the germline ends. The V gene's germline CDR1 is MNHNY and CDR2 SVGAGI (reference sequence). The CDR3 covers 15 residues. The CDR3 DNA sequence: TGTGCCAGCAGGTTCCGGGACACCAACACCGGGGAGCTGTTTTTT. This translates into CASRFRDTNTGELFF.

The rearrangement uses TRBV5-1 and TRBJ2-1, with 7 nucleotides matching TRBD2. The length of the CDR3 is 14 residues. CDR1 SGHRS and CDR2 YFSETQ come from the germline V gene. The V gene end was trimmed by 1 base and the J gene end by 7 bases; junction bases not matched to a gene: 5. CDR3 coding DNA: TGCGCCAGCAGCTTGAAAGCGGGGCTAAATGAGCAGTTCTTC. Residues: CASSLKAGLNEQFF.